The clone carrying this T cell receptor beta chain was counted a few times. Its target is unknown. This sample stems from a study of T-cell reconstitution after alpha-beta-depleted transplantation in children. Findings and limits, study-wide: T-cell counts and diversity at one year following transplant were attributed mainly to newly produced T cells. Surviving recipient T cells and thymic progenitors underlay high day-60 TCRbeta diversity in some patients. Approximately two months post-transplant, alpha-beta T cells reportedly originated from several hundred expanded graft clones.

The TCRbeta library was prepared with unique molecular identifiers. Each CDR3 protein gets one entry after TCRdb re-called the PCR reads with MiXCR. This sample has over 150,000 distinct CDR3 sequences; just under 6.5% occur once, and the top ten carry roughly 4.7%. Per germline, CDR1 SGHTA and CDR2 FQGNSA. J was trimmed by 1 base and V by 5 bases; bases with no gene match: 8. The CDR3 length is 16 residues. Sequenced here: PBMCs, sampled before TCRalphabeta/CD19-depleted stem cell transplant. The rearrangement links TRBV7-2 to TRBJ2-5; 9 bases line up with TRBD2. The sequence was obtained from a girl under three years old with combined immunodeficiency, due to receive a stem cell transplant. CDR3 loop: CASSKGASGAQETQYF. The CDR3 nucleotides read TGTGCCAGCAGCAAAGGGGCTAGCGGGGCCCAAGAGACCCAGTACTTC.